This T cell receptor (beta chain) stems from a study of T cells in localized non-small cell lung cancer. Study-wide findings and caveats: Maximal T cell clonality occurred in uninvolved adjacent lung, with tumor ranking below it. Within adjacent lung there appeared a median approximately 59 of the top 100 tumor clones.

Comments on this clone: Its antigen is as yet unknown.

Profiled with immunoSEQ multiplex PCR; TCRdb holds only in-frame clones, not every one. The repertoire consists of about 15,000 clones, with 75% to 90% occurring once and the leading ten covering about 25%. Trimming removed 0 bases from V and 7 bases from J, with 10 bases in between. The CDR3 runs to 13 residues. CDR1 is MGHRA and CDR2 is YSYEKL in the germline V gene. The material sequenced was peripheral blood, taken before any cancer treatment. The clonotype originates from a female donor aged 60 or older with stage I squamous cell lung carcinoma. The rearrangement links TRBV4-1 to TRBJ2-7, with D unresolved. In DNA form, the CDR3 reads TGCGCCAGCAGCCAAGATCGGAAGAAAGAGCAGTACTTC. Protein: CASSQDRKKEQYF.